This T cell receptor beta chain was captured by sequencing in a study of blood T cell repertoires in COVID-19. At the level of the study: The origin of the acute and convalescent COVID-19 samples was the United States, Italy and Spain. Nucleic acid was either cDNA or gDNA, and it came from T cells, B-cell-depleted T cells, or PBMCs.

Original processing methods: For nucleated cells, counts were estimated from reference gene primer amplification. Profiled with immunoSEQ multiplex PCR; TCRdb holds only in-frame clones, not every one. D and trimming were read from the DNA, whereas the V and J calls and clone size are those reported in that table. The sample has tens of thousands of clones; approximately 82% are singletons. This clone was counted between two and nine times. Germline V gene data show CDR1 as SGHTA and CDR2 as FQGNSA. This CDR3 has 12 amino acids. The V end lost 3 bases, the J end lost 4 bases, and 5 bases lay between the germline ends.

The chain couples TRBV7-2 to TRBJ2-3; the D is unclear. This sequence originates from a man aged 60 to 75 with acute or convalescent COVID-19. The sequenced sample consisted of peripheral blood. This CDR3 is CASSLSADTQYF. The CDR3 DNA reads as TGTGCCAGCAGCTTGAGTGCAGATACGCAGTATTTT.